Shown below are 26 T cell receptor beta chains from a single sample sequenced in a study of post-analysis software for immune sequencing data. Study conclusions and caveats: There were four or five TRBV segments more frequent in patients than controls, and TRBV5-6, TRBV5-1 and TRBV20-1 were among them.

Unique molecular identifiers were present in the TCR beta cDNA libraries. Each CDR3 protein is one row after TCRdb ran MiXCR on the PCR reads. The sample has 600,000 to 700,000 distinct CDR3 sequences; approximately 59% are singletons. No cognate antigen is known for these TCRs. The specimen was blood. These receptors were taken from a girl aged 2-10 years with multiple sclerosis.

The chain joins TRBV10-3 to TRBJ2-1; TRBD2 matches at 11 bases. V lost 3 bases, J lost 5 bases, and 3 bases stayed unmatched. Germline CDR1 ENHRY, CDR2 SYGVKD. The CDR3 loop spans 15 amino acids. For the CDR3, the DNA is TGTGCCATCAGTGAAGGGACTAGCGGTAACAATGAGCAGTTCTTC. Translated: CAISEGTSGNNEQFF.

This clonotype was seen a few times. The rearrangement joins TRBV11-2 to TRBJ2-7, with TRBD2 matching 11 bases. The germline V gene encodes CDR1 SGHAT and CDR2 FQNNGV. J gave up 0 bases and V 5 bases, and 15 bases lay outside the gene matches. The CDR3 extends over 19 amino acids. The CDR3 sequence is CASSPHGPLAGVASYEQYF. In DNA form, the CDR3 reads TGTGCCAGCAGCCCGCACGGCCCACTAGCGGGAGTGGCCTCCTACGAGCAGTACTTC.

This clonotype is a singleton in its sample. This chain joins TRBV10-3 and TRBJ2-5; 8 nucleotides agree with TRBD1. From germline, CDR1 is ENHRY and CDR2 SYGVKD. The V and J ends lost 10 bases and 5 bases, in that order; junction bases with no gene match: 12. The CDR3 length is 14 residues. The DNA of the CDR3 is TGTGCCACAAAACCCGGACAGGGTCAGGAGACCCAGTACTTC. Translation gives CATKPGQGQETQYF.

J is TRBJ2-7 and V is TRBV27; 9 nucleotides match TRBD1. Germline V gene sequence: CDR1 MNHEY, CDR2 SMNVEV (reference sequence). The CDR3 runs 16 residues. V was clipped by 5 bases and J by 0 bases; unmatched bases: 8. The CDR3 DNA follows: TGTGCCAGCAGTGGCTGGGGGACAGGGAGCTCCTACGAGCAGTACTTC. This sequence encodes CASSGWGTGSSYEQYF.

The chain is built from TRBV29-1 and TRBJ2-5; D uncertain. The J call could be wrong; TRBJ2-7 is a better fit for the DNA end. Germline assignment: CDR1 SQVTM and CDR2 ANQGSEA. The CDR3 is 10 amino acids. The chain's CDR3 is CSVERSEQYF. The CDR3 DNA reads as TGCAGCGTTGAGCGGAGCGAGCAGTACTTC.

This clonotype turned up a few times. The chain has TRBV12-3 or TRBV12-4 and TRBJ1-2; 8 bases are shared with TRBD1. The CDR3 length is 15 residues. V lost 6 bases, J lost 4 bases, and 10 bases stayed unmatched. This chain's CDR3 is CASRRSTGEPYGYTF. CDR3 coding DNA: TGTGCCAGCAGACGATCGACAGGGGAACCCTATGGCTACACCTTC.

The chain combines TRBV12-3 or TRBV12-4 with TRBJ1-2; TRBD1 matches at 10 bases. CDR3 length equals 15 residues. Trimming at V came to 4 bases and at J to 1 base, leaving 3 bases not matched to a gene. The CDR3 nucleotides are TGTGCCAGCAGTTCGACAGGGGGCAATAACTATGGCTACACCTTC. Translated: CASSSTGGNNYGYTF.

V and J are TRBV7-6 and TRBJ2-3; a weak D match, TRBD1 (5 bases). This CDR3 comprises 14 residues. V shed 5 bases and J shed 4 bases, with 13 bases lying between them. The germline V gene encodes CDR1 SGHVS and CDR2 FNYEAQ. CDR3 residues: CASSPGPTADTQYF. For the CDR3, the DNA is TGTGCCAGCAGCCCAGGGCCTACGGCAGATACGCAGTATTTT. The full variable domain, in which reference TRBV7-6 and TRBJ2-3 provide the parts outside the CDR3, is GAGVSQSPRYKVTKRGQDVALRCDPISGHVSLYWYRQALGQGPEFLTYFNYEAQQDKSGLPNDRFSAERPEGSISTLTIQRTEQRDSAMYRCASSPGPTADTQYFGPGTRLTVL.

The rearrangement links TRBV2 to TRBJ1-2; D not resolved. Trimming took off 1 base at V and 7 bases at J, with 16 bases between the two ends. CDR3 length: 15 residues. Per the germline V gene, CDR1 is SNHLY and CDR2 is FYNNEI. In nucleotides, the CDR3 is TGTGCCAGCAGTGAAGGGCGGTTTGGTAGCTGTGGCTACACCTTC. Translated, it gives CASSEGRFGSCGYTF.

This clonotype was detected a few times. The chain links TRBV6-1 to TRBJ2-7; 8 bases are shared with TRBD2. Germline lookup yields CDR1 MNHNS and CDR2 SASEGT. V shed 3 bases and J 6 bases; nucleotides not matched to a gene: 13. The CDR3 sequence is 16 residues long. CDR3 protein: CASSDSGTRKFGEQYF. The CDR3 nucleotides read TGTGCCAGCAGTGACTCCGGGACTAGGAAATTCGGCGAGCAGTACTTC.

In DNA form, the CDR3 reads TGCAGTGCCTCCAGCGGGGTCTACCAAGAGACCCAGTACTTC. The encoded protein is CSASSGVYQETQYF. The rearrangement joins TRBV20-1 to TRBJ2-5, with TRBD2 matching over 7 bases. Germline V CDR1 and CDR2: DFQATT, SNEGSKA (reference sequence). CDR3 size: 14 residues. The trim removed 6 bases at V and 0 bases at J, leaving 7 bases unmatched.

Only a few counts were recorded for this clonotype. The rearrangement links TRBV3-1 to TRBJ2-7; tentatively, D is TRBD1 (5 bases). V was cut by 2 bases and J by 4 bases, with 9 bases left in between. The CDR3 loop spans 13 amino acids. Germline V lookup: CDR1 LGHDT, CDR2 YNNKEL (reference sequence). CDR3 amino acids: CASSQSQDYEQYF. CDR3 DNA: TGTGCCAGCAGCCAATCACAGGATTACGAGCAGTACTTC.

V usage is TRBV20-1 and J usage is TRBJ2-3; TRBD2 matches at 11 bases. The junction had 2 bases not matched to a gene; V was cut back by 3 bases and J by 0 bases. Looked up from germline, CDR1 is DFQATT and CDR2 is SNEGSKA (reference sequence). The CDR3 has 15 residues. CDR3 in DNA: TGCAGTGCTAGGACTAGCGGGACTAGCACAGATACGCAGTATTTT. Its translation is CSARTSGTSTDTQYF.

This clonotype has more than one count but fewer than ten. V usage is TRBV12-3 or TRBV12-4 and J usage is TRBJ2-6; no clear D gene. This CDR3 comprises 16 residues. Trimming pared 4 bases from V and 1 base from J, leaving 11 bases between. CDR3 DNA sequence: TGTGCCAGCAGTTCCCCCGACGGGTCTGGGGCCAACGTCCTGACTTTC. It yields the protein CASSSPDGSGANVLTF.

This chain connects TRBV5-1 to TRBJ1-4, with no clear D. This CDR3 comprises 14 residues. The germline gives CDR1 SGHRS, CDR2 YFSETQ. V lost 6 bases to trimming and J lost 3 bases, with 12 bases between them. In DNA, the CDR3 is TGCGCCAGCACCCTGCAGCCCTCTAATGAAAAACTGTTTTTT. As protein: CASTLQPSNEKLFF.

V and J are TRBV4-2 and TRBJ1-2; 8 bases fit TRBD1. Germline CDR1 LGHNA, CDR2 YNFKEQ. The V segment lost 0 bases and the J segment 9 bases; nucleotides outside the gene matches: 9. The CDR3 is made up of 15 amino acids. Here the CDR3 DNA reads TGTGCCAGCAGCCAAGATAAAACAGGGGGTGGGAGCTACACCTTC. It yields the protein CASSQDKTGGGSYTF.

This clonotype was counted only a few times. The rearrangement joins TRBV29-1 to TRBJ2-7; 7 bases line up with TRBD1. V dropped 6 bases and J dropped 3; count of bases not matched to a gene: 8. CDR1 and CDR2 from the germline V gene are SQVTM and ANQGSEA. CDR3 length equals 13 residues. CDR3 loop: CSVKTGRNYEQYF. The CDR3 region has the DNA TGCAGCGTAAAGACAGGGCGTAACTACGAGCAGTACTTC.

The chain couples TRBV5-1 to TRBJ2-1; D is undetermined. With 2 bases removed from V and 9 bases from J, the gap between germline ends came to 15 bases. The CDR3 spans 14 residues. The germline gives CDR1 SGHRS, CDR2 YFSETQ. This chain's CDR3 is CASSLGTQVLEQFF. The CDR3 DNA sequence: TGCGCCAGCAGCTTAGGCACGCAGGTGCTTGAGCAGTTCTTC.

CDR3 region: CASSYDRALYGYTF. The CDR3 DNA reads TGTGCCAGCAGTTACGACAGGGCTCTCTATGGCTACACCTTC. The chain links TRBV6-5 to TRBJ1-2, with 7 bases that match TRBD1. The length of the CDR3 is 14 residues. V gave up 2 bases and J gave up 4 bases; unmatched junction bases: 4. The V gene's germline CDR1 is MNHEY and CDR2 SVGAGI.

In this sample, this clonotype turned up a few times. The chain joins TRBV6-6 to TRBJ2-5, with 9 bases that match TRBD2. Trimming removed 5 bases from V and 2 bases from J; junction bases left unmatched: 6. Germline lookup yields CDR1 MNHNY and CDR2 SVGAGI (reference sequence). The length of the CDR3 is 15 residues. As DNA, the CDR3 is TGTGCCAGCAGTACACTAGCGGGTTTACAAGAGACCCAGTACTTC. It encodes CASSTLAGLQETQYF.

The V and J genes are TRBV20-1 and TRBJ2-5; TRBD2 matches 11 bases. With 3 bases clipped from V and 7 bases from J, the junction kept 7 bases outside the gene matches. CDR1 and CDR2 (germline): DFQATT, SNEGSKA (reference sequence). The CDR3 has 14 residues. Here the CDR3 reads CSASRLAGGGTQYF. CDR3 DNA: TGCAGTGCTAGCCGGCTAGCGGGAGGCGGGACCCAGTACTTC.

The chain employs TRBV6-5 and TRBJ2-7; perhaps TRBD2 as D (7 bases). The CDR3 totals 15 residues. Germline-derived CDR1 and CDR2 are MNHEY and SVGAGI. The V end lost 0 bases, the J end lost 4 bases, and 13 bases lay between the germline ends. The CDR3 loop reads CASSYSRGRVYEQYF. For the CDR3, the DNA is TGTGCCAGCAGTTACTCGAGGGGGAGGGTTTACGAGCAGTACTTC.

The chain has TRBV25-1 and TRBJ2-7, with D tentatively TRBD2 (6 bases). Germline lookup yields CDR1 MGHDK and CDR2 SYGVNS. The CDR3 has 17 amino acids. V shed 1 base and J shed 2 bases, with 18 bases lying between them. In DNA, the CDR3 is TGTGCCAGCAGTGAATCGGGCGCGGGAAAACAGCCCTACGAGCAGTACTTC. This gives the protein CASSESGAGKQPYEQYF.

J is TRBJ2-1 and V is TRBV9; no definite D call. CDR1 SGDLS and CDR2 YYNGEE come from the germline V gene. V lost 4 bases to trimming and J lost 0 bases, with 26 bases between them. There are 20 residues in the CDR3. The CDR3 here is CASSPHYLTTGRSSYNEQFF. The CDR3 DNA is TGTGCCAGCAGCCCACACTACCTCACGACCGGACGTAGCTCCTACAATGAGCAGTTCTTC.

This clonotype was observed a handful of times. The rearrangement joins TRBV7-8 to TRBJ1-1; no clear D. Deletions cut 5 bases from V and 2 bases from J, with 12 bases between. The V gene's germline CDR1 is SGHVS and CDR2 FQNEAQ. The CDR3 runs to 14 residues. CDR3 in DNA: TGTGCCAGCAGCCGGATGACACAAAACACTGAAGCTTTCTTT. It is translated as CASSRMTQNTEAFF.

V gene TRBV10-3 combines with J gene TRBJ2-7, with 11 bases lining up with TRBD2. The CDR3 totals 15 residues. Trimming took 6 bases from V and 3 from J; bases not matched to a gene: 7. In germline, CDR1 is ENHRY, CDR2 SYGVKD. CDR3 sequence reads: CAIRFTSGSFYEQYF. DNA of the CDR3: TGTGCCATCAGATTTACTAGCGGGAGCTTCTACGAGCAGTACTTC.